Listed here are 21 T cell receptor beta chains from one sample, sequenced in a study of shared clonotypes between healthy human individuals (dated by TCRdb to about 2020). Libraries were constructed by the immunoSEQ multiplex PCR assay. What TCRdb holds here is the immuneACCESS table cut down to in-frame rearrangements. Part of the clones is not present; checked against another copy, under half of the missing clones reflect an unresolved V gene, and the others are unexplained. In this sample the table shows about 490,000 clones, 60% to 85% of which occur a single time. Over 10% of the sample is held by the ten biggest clonotypes. The sample consisted of PBMCs. The receptor source for this set is a woman aged 40 to 49 in good health. Some clones in this sample may be carry-over from other donors' samples.

The chain joins TRBV30 to TRBJ2-7; 12 bases map to TRBD2. With 3 bases clipped from V and 2 bases from J, the junction kept 5 bases outside the gene matches. This CDR3 contains 15 residues. From germline, CDR1 is GTSNPN and CDR2 SVGIG (reference sequence). CDR3 bases: TGTGCCTGGAGGACCGGACTAGCGGGGACCTACGAGCAGTACTTC. Amino acid sequence: CAWRTGLAGTYEQYF.

This clone was seen repeatedly, ten times or more. The same CDR3 arises from other DNA sequences in this sample as well. The V gene is TRBV30, the J gene TRBJ1-1; D is unresolved. Germline loops: CDR1 GTSNPN, CDR2 SVGIG (reference sequence). This CDR3 has 18 residues. Trimming took 1 base from V and 3 from J, leaving 24 bases between them. In nucleotides, the CDR3 is TGTGCCTGGAGTGCCTCCCAGGTCCGACGGGGATCGGACACTGAAGCTTTCTTT. Its protein is CAWSASQVRRGSDTEAFF.

V and J are TRBV13 and TRBJ1-1; unclear D gene. The V end was cut by 1 base, the J end by 11 bases, with 17 bases between. Germline CDR1 is PRHDT and CDR2 is FYEKMQ (reference sequence). The CDR3 extends over 14 amino acids. The DNA for the CDR3 is TGTGCCAGCAGCTTAGCATGGGAGGGAGGAGAGGCTTTCTTT. Translating it yields CASSLAWEGGEAFF.

The chain recombines TRBV28 with TRBJ2-7; 11 nucleotides agree with TRBD2. Germline CDR1 and CDR2: MDHEN and SYDVKM. V lost 6 bases and J lost 6; bases outside the gene matches: 10. The CDR3 consists of 15 residues. This CDR3 reads CASRQPTSGNREQYF. As DNA, the CDR3 is TGTGCCAGCAGACAACCGACTAGCGGGAACCGCGAGCAGTACTTC.

CDR3: CASSPGLAGVGEEQFF. In nucleotides, the CDR3 is TGTGCCAGCAGCCCAGGACTAGCGGGAGTAGGTGAAGAGCAGTTCTTC. The V gene is TRBV7-2, the J gene TRBJ2-1; 13 bases agree with TRBD2. The CDR3 has 16 amino acids. Trimming at V came to 5 bases and at J to 10 bases, leaving 11 bases not matched to a gene. Germline V gives CDR1 SGHTA, CDR2 FQGNSA.

The V gene is TRBV6-1, the J gene TRBJ2-1; 9 bases agree with TRBD1. Germline V gene lookup returns CDR1 MNHNS and CDR2 SASEGT. J gave up 4 bases and V 4 bases, and 8 bases lay outside the gene matches. This CDR3 is 16 amino acids long. The CDR3 DNA is TGTGCCAGCAGTGTTAACAGGGGGCTCAGGTACAATGAGCAGTTCTTC. It is translated as CASSVNRGLRYNEQFF.

The V gene is TRBV15, the J gene TRBJ2-1, with 9 bases identical to TRBD1. The V and J ends lost 5 bases and 6 bases, in that order; junction bases with no gene match: 5. CDR1 LNHNV and CDR2 YYDKDF come from the germline V gene (reference sequence). There are 14 residues in the CDR3. CDR3 sequence reads: CATSFSTGGNEQFF. The CDR3 nucleotides are TGTGCCACCAGCTTCTCGACAGGGGGCAATGAGCAGTTCTTC.

Concerning this clone: At one end the junction does not follow the germline gene, possibly because of a read error. Distinct nucleotide sequences in the sample also encode this CDR3. The rearrangement uses TRBV5-4 and TRBJ2-7; D remains ambiguous. The CDR3 spans 13 residues. Germline values: CDR1 SGHNT, CDR2 YYREEE (reference sequence). The CDR3 bases are TGCGCCAGCAGCTTTCCGGGTCCCTACGAGCAGTACTTC. This translates into CASSFPGPYEQYF.

The chain joins TRBV5-8 to TRBJ2-7; TRBD1 might be the D (6 bases). V lost 0 bases and J 7 bases, leaving 14 bases between the germline ends. CDR1 and CDR2 from the germline V gene are SGHTS and YDEGEE. This CDR3 has 14 residues. The CDR3 bases are TGTGCCAGCAGCTTGGGCGGGTTACAGGGAGAGCAGTACTTC. Translating gives CASSLGGLQGEQYF.

The gene calls are TRBV5-5 and TRBJ2-7; 9 bases fit TRBD1. The CDR3 length is 16 residues. J was trimmed by 4 bases and V by 0 bases; bases with no gene match: 8. Germline loops: CDR1 SGHKS, CDR2 YYEKEE (reference sequence). The CDR3: CASSLVLGTGTYEQYF. CDR3 DNA: TGTGCCAGCAGCTTGGTTCTGGGGACAGGGACTTACGAGCAGTACTTC.

There are many counts of this clone. The chain has TRBV27 and TRBJ2-7, with 7 bases aligning to TRBD2. The germline V gene encodes CDR1 MNHEY and CDR2 SMNVEV (reference sequence). The junction had 2 bases not matched to a gene; V was cut back by 1 base and J by 5 bases. The CDR3 totals 13 residues. CDR3 loop: CASSLFGRHEQYF. CDR3 DNA sequence: TGTGCCAGCAGTTTATTCGGGAGGCACGAGCAGTACTTC.

The chain uses TRBV18 and TRBJ1-2, with D possibly being TRBD1 (6 bases). Germline V gene lookup returns CDR1 KGHSH and CDR2 LQKENI. Trimming took off 6 bases at V and 6 bases at J, with 8 bases between the two ends. This CDR3 is built from 11 residues. The CDR3 nucleotides read TGTGCCAGCTCGCGGACAGATGGCTACACCTTC. It specifies CASSRTDGYTF. Full variable domain (outside the CDR3, taken from reference TRBV18 and TRBJ1-2): NAGVMQNPRHLVRRRGQEARLRCSPMKGHSHVYWYRQLPEEGLKFMVYLQKENIIDESGMPKERFSAEFPKEGPSILRIQQVVRGDSAAYFCASSRTDGYTFGSGTRLTVV.

The chain employs TRBV4-1 and TRBJ2-4; 8 bases agree with TRBD1. V gave up 3 bases and J gave up 8 bases; unmatched junction bases: 9. This CDR3 has 15 residues. Germline V lookup: CDR1 MGHRA, CDR2 YSYEKL. CDR3 amino acids: CASSHGQGPWDIQYF. The DNA for the CDR3 is TGCGCCAGCAGCCACGGACAGGGCCCTTGGGACATTCAGTACTTC.

V is TRBV19 and J is TRBJ1-5; 8 bases are shared with TRBD1. The germline gives CDR1 LNHDA, CDR2 SQIVND (reference sequence). With V trimmed by 10 bases and J by 4 bases, 6 bases remained unmatched. This CDR3 has 13 amino acids. CDR3 sequence reads: CAIGGTGNQPQHF. The CDR3 DNA sequence: TGTGCCATTGGCGGGACAGGAAATCAGCCCCAGCATTTT.

This clone was detected only once. With a much larger clone just one base away, this may be a read error. This chain links TRBV11-3 with TRBJ2-3; 8 nucleotides agree with TRBD2. CDR1 is SGHNT and CDR2 is YENEEA in the germline V gene. The CDR3 has 15 amino acids. V lost 1 base, J lost 2 bases, and 2 bases stayed unmatched. DNA of the CDR3: TGTGCCAGCAGCTTAGGAGCGGGAGTCACAGATACGCAGTATTTT. Translation: CASSLGAGVTDTQYF. The entire variable domain, with the rest obtained from reference TRBV11-3 and TRBJ2-3, is as follows: EAGVVQSPRYKIIEKKQPVAFWCNPISGHNTLYWYLQNLGQGPELLIRYENEEAVDDSQLPKDRFSAERLKGVDSTLKIQPAELGDSAVYLCASSLGAGVTDTQYFGPGTRLTVL.

The J gene is TRBJ2-5, the V gene TRBV18, with 14 positions matching TRBD2. Germline V gene sequence: CDR1 KGHSH, CDR2 LQKENI. Trimming cost V 1 base and J 5 bases; bases outside gene matches: 6. The CDR3 is made up of 17 amino acids. The CDR3 protein is CASSPLGLAGGVETQYF. The CDR3 DNA sequence: TGTGCCAGCTCACCACTCGGACTAGCGGGAGGAGTCGAGACCCAGTACTTC. The entire variable domain, with the rest obtained from reference TRBV18 and TRBJ2-5, is as follows: NAGVMQNPRHLVRRRGQEARLRCSPMKGHSHVYWYRQLPEEGLKFMVYLQKENIIDESGMPKERFSAEFPKEGPSILRIQQVVRGDSAAYFCASSPLGLAGGVETQYFGPGTRLLVL.

In this sample, this clone turned up a few times. V and J are TRBV28 and TRBJ1-2; D gene unclear. Germline V gives CDR1 MDHEN, CDR2 SYDVKM. This CDR3 is 12 amino acids long. V was shortened by 3 bases and J by 8 bases, with 10 bases between the two germline ends. This CDR3 is CASSLMTRGYTF. The CDR3 bases are TGTGCCAGCAGTTTGATGACCCGGGGCTACACCTTC.

The chain carries TRBV15 and TRBJ1-1; D not certain. V was clipped by 0 bases and J by 6 bases, with 8 bases between them. Per germline, CDR1 LNHNV and CDR2 YYDKDF (reference sequence). The CDR3 covers 13 residues. The CDR3 DNA is TGTGCCACCAGCAGAGATAAAGGAGCTGAAGCTTTCTTT. It translates to CATSRDKGAEAFF. Full variable domain (missing parts from reference TRBV15 and TRBJ1-1): DAMVIQNPRYQVTQFGKPVTLSCSQTLNHNVMYWYQQKSSQAPKLLFHYYDKDFNNEADTPDNFQSRRPNTSFCFLDIRSPGLGDTAMYLCATSRDKGAEAFFGQGTRLTVV.

J is TRBJ2-4 and V is TRBV7-9; 11 bases are shared with TRBD2. V dropped 5 bases and J dropped 8; count of bases not matched to a gene: 8. Per germline, CDR1 SEHNR and CDR2 FQNEAQ (reference sequence). The CDR3 spans 15 residues. The CDR3 sequence is CASSHVGSGRDIQYF. The CDR3 DNA sequence: TGTGCCAGCAGCCACGTGGGTAGCGGGAGGGACATTCAGTACTTC. The complete variable domain, with remaining parts taken from reference TRBV7-9 and TRBJ2-4, reads DTGVSQNPRHKITKRGQNVTFRCDPISEHNRLYWYRQTLGQGPEFLTYFQNEAQLEKSRLLSDRFSAERPKGSFSTLEIQRTEQGDSAMYLCASSHVGSGRDIQYFGAGTRLSVL.

This rearrangement joins TRBV7-2 to TRBJ2-3; 7 bases map to TRBD2. V gave up 5 bases and J gave up 0 bases; unmatched junction bases: 8. Germline V gene data show CDR1 as SGHTA and CDR2 as FQGNSA. CDR3 length: 16 amino acids. CDR3 sequence reads: CASSPQVGGSTDTQYF. In DNA form, the CDR3 reads TGTGCCAGCAGCCCACAGGTGGGGGGGAGCACAGATACGCAGTATTTT.

The chain employs TRBV18 and TRBJ2-1; 13 nucleotides agree with TRBD2. The CDR3 spans 19 residues. Per germline, CDR1 KGHSH and CDR2 LQKENI. Germline trimming cut 5 bases from V and 4 bases from J; bases unmatched to any gene: 14. The CDR3 is CASSKGLAGVYLLYNEQFF. The CDR3 DNA follows: TGTGCCAGCTCAAAAGGACTAGCGGGAGTTTACCTCTTGTACAATGAGCAGTTCTTC.